This TCR beta chain comes out of a study of cytomegalovirus exposure and HLA in healthy donors. Overall study results and limits: Subsequent analysis showed first-cohort TCR clusters tending to co-occur in some 110 validation repertoires.

CDR1 is SQVTM, CDR2 ANQGSEA, per germline. CDR3 length equals 12 residues. The germline V and J ends were trimmed by 5 bases and 6 bases, with 13 bases remaining between them. TCRdb's table, derived via immunoSEQ multiplex PCR, lists solely in-frame clones and lacks some. Counted here are 250,000 to 300,000 clones, almost 90% occurring once; the ten biggest clones make up roughly 0.38%. On this clone itself: Antigen unknown.

The TCR comes from a woman under 30 in good health and CMV-seronegative. Material for sequencing was PBMCs. V gene TRBV29-1 combines with J gene TRBJ1-1, with D tentatively TRBD1 (6 bases). Here the CDR3 reads CSVSRTAPEAFF. The CDR3 DNA follows: TGCAGCGTTTCACGGACAGCACCTGAAGCTTTCTTT.